This record looks at one T cell receptor beta chain sequence and its context. Antigen unknown. The entry originates in a study of a mutant IDH1 vaccine in newly diagnosed glioma. Background on the study: The study started vaccination 4-6 weeks after radiotherapy alone, or with temozolomide cycles. Study conclusions and caveats: Among all patients, vaccine-induced immune responses occurred in roughly 95%.

The CDR3 contains 13 residues. Germline CDR1 SGHRS, CDR2 YFSETQ. V shed 4 bases and J shed 0 bases, with 5 bases lying between them. Sequencing was performed with immunoSEQ multiplex PCR; in TCRdb, only in-frame clones are kept and a portion is missing. The repertoire consists of 20,000 to 25,000 clones, with about 70% occurring once and the leading ten covering approximately 9.9%. Time point defined: week 11, during vaccination. Doses of 300 ug of mutant IDH1 20-mer peptide were given with topical imiquimod. There were new WHO grade 3 or 4 astrocytomas in the donors, and these were IDH1-mutant and ATRX-lost.

Sample: peripheral blood mononuclear cells (PBMCs), taken from a glioma patient whose treatment included an IDH1 peptide vaccine. The chain joins TRBV5-1 to TRBJ1-5; D is uncertain. This clonotype was obtained from a man in his late teens or twenties with glioma. Some clones in this sample may be carry-over from other donors' samples. This chain's CDR3 is CASSLYSNQPQHF. CDR3 in DNA: TGCGCCAGCAGCCTGTATAGCAATCAGCCCCAGCATTTT.